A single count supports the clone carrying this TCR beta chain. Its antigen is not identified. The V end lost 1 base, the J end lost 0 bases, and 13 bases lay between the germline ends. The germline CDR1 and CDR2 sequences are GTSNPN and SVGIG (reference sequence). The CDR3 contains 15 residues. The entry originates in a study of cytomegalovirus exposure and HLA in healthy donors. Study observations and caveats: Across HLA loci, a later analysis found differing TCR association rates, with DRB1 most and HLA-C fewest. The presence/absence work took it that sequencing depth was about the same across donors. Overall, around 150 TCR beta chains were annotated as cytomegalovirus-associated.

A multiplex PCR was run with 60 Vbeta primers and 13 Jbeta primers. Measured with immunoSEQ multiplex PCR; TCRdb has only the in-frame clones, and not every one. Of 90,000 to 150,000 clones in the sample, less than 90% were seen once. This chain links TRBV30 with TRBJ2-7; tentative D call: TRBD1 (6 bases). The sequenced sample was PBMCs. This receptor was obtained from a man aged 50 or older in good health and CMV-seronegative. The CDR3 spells CAWSAGTDSSYEQYF. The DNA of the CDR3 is TGTGCCTGGAGTGCCGGGACGGACAGCTCCTACGAGCAGTACTTC.